These 28 T cell receptor beta chains were all obtained from the same sample, sequenced in a study of blood T cell repertoires in COVID-19. Profiled with immunoSEQ multiplex PCR; TCRdb holds only in-frame clones, not every one. Of roughly 380,000 clones in the sample, about 87% were seen once. The sample comprised PBMCs or T cells enriched from blood (not recorded which). Receptors originate from a young man who had recovered from COVID-19.

This clone was found once. This rearrangement joins TRBV5-4 to TRBJ1-2; 9 nucleotides align to TRBD1. Germline CDR1 is SGHNT and CDR2 is YYREEE (reference sequence). CDR3 length: 16 amino acids. With V trimmed by 5 bases and J by 3 bases, 11 bases remained unmatched. CDR3 loop: CASRPTMGQGDYGYTF. CDR3 in DNA: TGTGCCAGCAGACCTACGATGGGACAGGGAGACTATGGCTACACCTTC. Full variable domain (missing parts from reference TRBV5-4 and TRBJ1-2): ETGVTQSPTHLIKTRGQQVTLRCSSQSGHNTVSWYQQALGQGPQFIFQYYREEENGRGNFPPRFSGLQFPNYSSELNVNALELDDSALYLCASRPTMGQGDYGYTFGSGTRLTVV.

This chain links TRBV6-5 with TRBJ2-3, with 10 bases identical to TRBD2. Germline V gene data show CDR1 as MNHEY and CDR2 as SVGAGI. CDR3 length equals 14 residues. The ends lost 7 bases at V and 4 bases at J; junction bases unmatched: 5. CDR3 sequence (DNA): TGTGCCAGCAACCCTAGCGGGGGCTCAGATACGCAGTATTTT. Encoded protein: CASNPSGGSDTQYF.

This clone is a singleton in its sample. This chain links TRBV10-3 with TRBJ1-1; D is perhaps TRBD1 (6 bases). Trimming took 10 bases from V and 3 from J, leaving 21 bases between them. CDR3 length: 15 residues. Germline V lookup: CDR1 ENHRY, CDR2 SYGVKD. CDR3 loop: CATMGASGPDTEAFF. DNA of the CDR3: TGTGCCACCATGGGGGCCTCCGGGCCTGACACTGAAGCTTTCTTT.

V and J are TRBV5-5 and TRBJ2-2, with 9 bases fitting TRBD2. The junction had 6 bases not matched to a gene; V was cut back by 1 base and J by 2 bases. CDR3 length: 17 residues. Germline-derived CDR1 and CDR2 are SGHKS and YYEKEE (reference sequence). The CDR3 DNA follows: TGTGCCAGCAGCTTGCCTAGCGGGGCCTTCAACACCGGGGAGCTGTTTTTT. This encodes CASSLPSGAFNTGELFF.

The V gene is TRBV12-5, the J gene TRBJ2-5; 7 nucleotides line up with TRBD1. This CDR3 has 14 amino acids. CDR1 is LGHNT and CDR2 is FRNRAP in the germline V gene. Losses at the gene ends were 6 bases for V and 5 bases for J; bases not matched to a gene: 9. The CDR3 sequence is CASGRTGVRETQYF. As DNA, the CDR3 is TGTGCTAGTGGCCGAACAGGGGTAAGGGAGACCCAGTACTTC.

Note on this clone: At one end, the junction sequence differs from germline, possibly due to a read error. This rearrangement joins TRBV19 to TRBJ1-2; perhaps TRBD1 as D (6 bases). The CDR3 is made up of 15 amino acids. Germline values: CDR1 LNHDA, CDR2 SQIVND (reference sequence). CDR3 bases: TGTGCCAGTAAGAGATTACAGGGTGTGCACTACGGCTACACCTTC. It codes for CASKRLQGVHYGYTF.

The chain recombines TRBV18 with TRBJ1-1; tentative D call: TRBD1 (5 bases). Germline V gene sequence: CDR1 KGHSH, CDR2 LQKENI. The ends were cut back, 5 bases at V and 4 bases at J, with 17 bases in the middle. The CDR3 spans 15 residues. CDR3 region: CASSTSTGHATEAFF. DNA of the CDR3: TGTGCCAGCTCAACATCGACCGGACATGCCACTGAAGCTTTCTTT.

This chain connects TRBV18 to TRBJ1-4; tentatively, D is TRBD1 (5 bases). CDR3 size: 14 residues. The germline V gene encodes CDR1 KGHSH and CDR2 LQKENI. Trimming removed 0 bases from V and 7 bases from J, with 9 bases in between. The CDR3: CASSPPGAGEKLFF. The CDR3 region has the DNA TGTGCCAGCTCACCACCAGGGGCAGGTGAAAAACTGTTTTTT.

Here the CDR3 reads CATSDIQVKGGTQYF. The CDR3 region has the DNA TGTGCCACCAGTGATATACAGGTTAAGGGAGGGACCCAGTACTTC. J is TRBJ2-5 and V is TRBV24-1; possibly TRBD2 for D (6 bases). Germline V gives CDR1 KGHDR, CDR2 SFDVKD. This CDR3 is built from 15 residues. V dropped 3 bases and J dropped 7 bases, with 17 bases sitting between them.

The chain has TRBV2 and TRBJ1-4; 10 nucleotides agree with TRBD1. The CDR3 sequence is 13 residues long. Germline V CDR1 and CDR2: SNHLY, FYNNEI. The V and J ends lost 4 bases and 8 bases, in that order; junction bases with no gene match: 1. CDR3 nucleotides: TGTGCCAGCAGTGGGGACAGGGGAGAAAAACTGTTTTTT. Its translation: CASSGDRGEKLFF. Full variable domain (rest looked up from reference TRBV2 and TRBJ1-4): EPEVTQTPSHQVTQMGQEVILRCVPISNHLYFYWYRQILGQKVEFLVSFYNNEISEKSEIFDDQFSVERPDGSNFTLKIRSTKLEDSAMYFCASSGDRGEKLFFGSGTQLSVL.

For the CDR3, the DNA is TGTGCCAGCAGCCAACAAGGGAGAGAGACCCAGTACTTC. Its protein is CASSQQGRETQYF. The V and J genes are TRBV14 and TRBJ2-5; perhaps TRBD2 as D (5 bases). The germline V gene encodes CDR1 SGHDN and CDR2 FVKESK. V dropped 2 bases and J dropped 4 bases, with 8 bases sitting between them. This CDR3 contains 13 residues.

This chain connects TRBV6-5 to TRBJ1-2, with TRBD1 identical over 7 bases. V was clipped by 7 bases and J by 4 bases; unmatched bases: 12. This CDR3 has 15 amino acids. Germline V gives CDR1 MNHEY, CDR2 SVGAGI. CDR3 amino acids: CASNPRDRVVYGYTF. The CDR3, as DNA: TGTGCCAGCAACCCCCGGGACAGAGTAGTCTATGGCTACACCTTC.

The chain combines TRBV7-3 with TRBJ2-2; perhaps TRBD1 as D (5 bases). The germline V and J ends were trimmed by 5 bases and 5 bases, with 15 bases remaining between them. Germline CDR1 reads SGHTA; CDR2 reads FQGTGA. The CDR3 has 15 amino acids. CDR3 sequence reads: CASSRIPGSTGELFF. The CDR3 nucleotides are TGTGCCAGCAGCCGGATACCAGGGTCAACCGGGGAGCTGTTTTTT.

The chain combines TRBV7-6 with TRBJ1-2, with TRBD1 matching over 9 bases. J gave up 2 bases and V 6 bases, and 7 bases lay outside the gene matches. The germline CDR1 and CDR2 sequences are SGHVS and FNYEAQ. This CDR3 has 15 residues. CDR3 bases: TGTGCCAGCAGGCCCCAACAGGGGGCCAACTATGGCTACACCTTC. Protein sequence: CASRPQQGANYGYTF.

Notes on this clone: Other DNA sequences from this sample encode an identical CDR3 as well. For the CDR3, the DNA is TGCGCCAGCAGCTTGAGGGGGAACACCGGGGAGCTGTTTTTT. It translates to CASSLRGNTGELFF. The genes are TRBV5-1 and TRBJ2-2; a possible D gene is TRBD1 (5 bases). The CDR3 loop spans 14 amino acids. Germline V gene sequence: CDR1 SGHRS, CDR2 YFSETQ. The germline V and J ends were trimmed by 1 base and 1 base, with 5 bases remaining between them.

This clone has just a few counts. The genes are TRBV3-1 (or the pseudogene TRBV3-2) and TRBJ1-5; D call uncertain. Germline V lookup: CDR1 LGHDT, CDR2 YNNKEL (reference sequence). V was trimmed by 0 bases and J by 7 bases, leaving 13 bases between them. CDR3 length: 15 residues. CDR3 nucleotides: TGTGCCAGCAGCCAAGAACCATCGCCTCGGCAGCCCCAGCATTTT. Protein product: CASSQEPSPRQPQHF.

V gene TRBV7-9 combines with J gene TRBJ2-2, with 8 bases matching TRBD2. The CDR3 consists of 16 residues. Germline V gene data show CDR1 as SEHNR and CDR2 as FQNEAQ (reference sequence). Trimming at V came to 3 bases and at J to 5 bases, leaving 8 bases not matched to a gene. The CDR3 DNA reads TGTGCCAGCAGCTTCTACGCGGGGGGCGGAACCGGGGAGCTGTTTTTT. Translated, it gives CASSFYAGGGTGELFF.

The rearrangement links TRBV5-1 to TRBJ1-6; D is unresolved. Germline CDR1 reads SGHRS; CDR2 reads YFSETQ. This CDR3 comprises 17 residues. V lost 0 bases and J lost 0, with 10 bases in between. The CDR3 sequence: CASSLARESSYNSPLHF. The CDR3 DNA sequence: TGCGCCAGCAGCTTGGCCCGGGAAAGCTCCTATAATTCACCCCTCCACTTT.

This clone was seen once. This chain joins TRBV7-2 and TRBJ2-1, with 10 nucleotides matching TRBD2. This CDR3 comprises 15 residues. After removal of 5 bases from V and 6 bases from J, the junction contained 7 bases not matched to a gene. Germline CDR1 SGHTA, CDR2 FQGNSA. The CDR3 here is CASSKGLALGNEQFF. The CDR3 DNA follows: TGTGCCAGCAGCAAGGGACTAGCGCTCGGCAATGAGCAGTTCTTC.

The chain combines TRBV12-3 or TRBV12-4 with TRBJ1-2; no clear D gene. The CDR3 length is 13 residues. V dropped 5 bases and J dropped 3 bases, with 10 bases sitting between them. The CDR3 spells CASSPNSYYGYTF. The CDR3 DNA reads TGTGCCAGCAGTCCGAACAGTTACTATGGCTACACCTTC.

The sample holds many counts of this clone. The J gene is TRBJ1-1, the V gene TRBV6-5; D remains unclear. The CDR3 is 13 amino acids. The germline V gene has CDR1 MNHEY and CDR2 SVGAGI. V was pared by 5 bases and J by 1 base, with 8 bases between. The CDR3 DNA follows: TGTGCCAGCAGTCTATACTCGAACACTGAAGCTTTCTTT. Translation gives CASSLYSNTEAFF.

J is TRBJ1-1 and V is TRBV2, with a possible D match to TRBD1 (5 bases). The CDR3 is 13 amino acids. The V gene lost 6 bases and the J gene lost 1 base, with 9 bases spanning the gap. Germline V gene lookup returns CDR1 SNHLY and CDR2 FYNNEI. The CDR3 region has the DNA TGTGCCAGCAGACGACAGAAGAACACTGAAGCTTTCTTT. Translation gives CASRRQKNTEAFF.

The rearrangement uses TRBV14 and TRBJ2-7, with D possibly being TRBD1 (5 bases). Trimming shortened V by 1 base and J by 0 bases, and 19 bases separated the two germline ends. The CDR3 has 18 residues. Germline V gene data show CDR1 as SGHDN and CDR2 as FVKESK. CDR3 protein: CASSQGLRVRLSSYEQYF. In nucleotides, the CDR3 is TGTGCCAGCAGCCAAGGCCTCAGGGTCAGGTTGAGCTCCTACGAGCAGTACTTC.

The chain uses TRBV10-3 and TRBJ1-2, with D uncertain. V was trimmed by 4 bases and J by 3 bases, leaving 12 bases between them. This CDR3 is built from 14 residues. CDR1 ENHRY and CDR2 SYGVKD come from the germline V gene. CDR3 residues: CAISGGDRDYGYTF. The DNA for the CDR3 is TGTGCCATCAGTGGGGGAGACCGTGACTATGGCTACACCTTC.

The chain employs TRBV30 and TRBJ2-6, with a tentative D call TRBD1 (5 bases). Germline V lookup: CDR1 GTSNPN, CDR2 SVGIG (reference sequence). V was shortened by 5 bases and J by 0 bases, with 11 bases between the two germline ends. CDR3 size: 15 residues. CDR3 in DNA: TGTGCCTGGGTTCAAGGGGCCTCTGGGGCCAACGTCCTGACTTTC. Its translation: CAWVQGASGANVLTF.

The J gene is TRBJ1-6, the V gene TRBV30; D is uncertain. Per the germline V gene, CDR1 is GTSNPN and CDR2 is SVGIG (reference sequence). The CDR3 runs 15 residues. V lost 6 bases and J 0 bases, leaving 12 bases between the germline ends. The CDR3 reads CACRTRSSYNSPLHF. CDR3 coding DNA: TGTGCCTGCAGAACAAGGAGCTCCTATAATTCACCCCTCCACTTT.

The chain uses TRBV4-2 and TRBJ1-2, with 12 bases identical to TRBD1. This CDR3 has 17 amino acids. The germline CDR1 and CDR2 sequences are LGHNA and YNFKEQ. The J segment lost 6 bases and the V segment lost 0 bases, leaving 8 bases of the junction unmatched. CDR3 in amino acids: CASSQDPGQGARDGYTF. In DNA form, the CDR3 reads TGTGCCAGCAGCCAAGACCCGGGACAGGGGGCGCGGGATGGCTACACCTTC.

This clone has more than one count but fewer than ten. J is TRBJ1-2 and V is TRBV4-3; TRBD1 agrees at 7 bases. The CDR3 extends over 16 amino acids. The germline gives CDR1 LGHNA, CDR2 YSLEER. The trim removed 0 bases at V and 9 bases at J, leaving 13 bases unmatched. The CDR3 DNA sequence: TGCGCCAGCAGCCAAGATGGGGCCGGGGCAGGGGGGCGCTACACCTTC. Translation: CASSQDGAGAGGRYTF.